The next 5 T cell receptor beta chains were all read from a single sample in a study of radiation and T cells in renal cell carcinoma. The time point denotes: blood 2 weeks post-SBRT. The sample's treatment: 15 Gy SBRT to primary tumor, nephrectomy 4 weeks later. Sequencing used immunoSEQ multiplex PCR; TCRdb keeps in-frame clones, though not all of them. The profile shows about 130,000 clones, roughly four fifths of them singletons. The source was blood, collected from a patient whose treatment included radiotherapy and nephrectomy. These receptors were taken from a man aged 45 to 65 with renal cell carcinoma.

The V call is TRBV19, the J call TRBJ2-5, with 7 bases fitting TRBD2. The CDR3 contains 13 residues. The trim removed 3 bases at V and 5 bases at J, leaving 3 bases unmatched. CDR1 and CDR2 from the germline V gene are LNHDA and SQIVND (reference sequence). DNA for the CDR3: TGTGCCAGTAGTATGGGAGGGTACGAGACCCAGTACTTC. It specifies CASSMGGYETQYF.

The V gene is TRBV6-6, the J gene TRBJ1-1, with 9 bases matching TRBD1. The CDR3 has 15 residues. With 0 bases clipped from V and 7 bases from J, the junction kept 6 bases outside the gene matches. Germline-derived CDR1 and CDR2 are MNHNY and SVGAGI (reference sequence). DNA of the CDR3: TGTGCCAGCAGTTACTCCCTGACAGGGGGACTTGAAGCTTTCTTT. This gives the protein CASSYSLTGGLEAFF.

The genes are TRBV9 and TRBJ2-2, with D tentatively TRBD1 (5 bases). Germline V lookup: CDR1 SGDLS, CDR2 YYNGEE. V lost 5 bases to trimming and J lost 1 base, with 6 bases between them. The CDR3 sequence is 13 residues long. This CDR3 reads CASSTGNTGELFF. In DNA, the CDR3 is TGTGCCAGCAGTACAGGGAACACCGGGGAGCTGTTTTTT. Variable domain in full (rest from reference TRBV9 and TRBJ2-2): DSGVTQTPKHLITATGQRVTLRCSPRSGDLSVYWYQQSLDQGLQFLIQYYNGEERAKGNILERFSAQQFPDLHSELNLSSLELGDSALYFCASSTGNTGELFFGEGSRLTVL.

The chain carries TRBV2 and TRBJ1-2; D may be TRBD1 (5 bases). This CDR3 contains 13 residues. V lost 6 bases to trimming and J lost 3 bases, with 11 bases between them. Germline loops: CDR1 SNHLY, CDR2 FYNNEI. The CDR3 protein is CASREDTYYGYTF. In DNA form, the CDR3 reads TGTGCCAGCAGAGAGGACACTTACTATGGCTACACCTTC.

This clone was seen a handful of times. The V gene is TRBV28, the J gene TRBJ1-2; D perhaps matches TRBD1 (6 bases). CDR1 and CDR2 from the germline V gene are MDHEN and SYDVKM. The V gene lost 2 bases and the J gene lost 8 bases, with 9 bases spanning the gap. The CDR3 spans 12 residues. The CDR3 here is CASSLTGSGYTF. The CDR3 nucleotides are TGTGCCAGCAGTTTAACAGGGTCGGGCTACACCTTC.